What follows is one T cell receptor (beta chain) and its context. The antigen is undetermined. PBMCs were sorted for HLA-DR+CD14-CD3+CD4+CD25low/- cells. From germline, CDR1 is ENHRY and CDR2 SYGVKD. The CDR3 length is 14 residues. Sequencing was performed with immunoSEQ multiplex PCR; in TCRdb, only in-frame clones are kept and a portion is missing. The profile shows about 2,700 clones, 88% of them singletons. The sample comes from a study of circulating and synovial CD4+ cells in juvenile arthritis. Study outcomes and limitations: Circulating pathogenic-like lymphocytes shared a substantially higher fraction of CDR3 sequences with synovium than bulk blood. Circulating pathogenic-like and bulk T cells looked alike by Vbeta family usage.

The sample was HLA-DR+ CD4+ T cells from blood. Noted subset: circulating pathogenic-like lymphocytes, sorted as HLA-DR+CD14-CD3+CD4+CD25low/- blood T cells. The receptor's source is a human donor with juvenile idiopathic arthritis. The chain combines TRBV10-3 with TRBJ2-5; 7 bases match TRBD1. The J call could be wrong; TRBJ2-7 is a better fit for the DNA end. The CDR3 nucleotides are TGTGCCATCAGTGACGCCGGGACAGACTACGAGCAGTACTTC. Amino acids: CAISDAGTDYEQYF.